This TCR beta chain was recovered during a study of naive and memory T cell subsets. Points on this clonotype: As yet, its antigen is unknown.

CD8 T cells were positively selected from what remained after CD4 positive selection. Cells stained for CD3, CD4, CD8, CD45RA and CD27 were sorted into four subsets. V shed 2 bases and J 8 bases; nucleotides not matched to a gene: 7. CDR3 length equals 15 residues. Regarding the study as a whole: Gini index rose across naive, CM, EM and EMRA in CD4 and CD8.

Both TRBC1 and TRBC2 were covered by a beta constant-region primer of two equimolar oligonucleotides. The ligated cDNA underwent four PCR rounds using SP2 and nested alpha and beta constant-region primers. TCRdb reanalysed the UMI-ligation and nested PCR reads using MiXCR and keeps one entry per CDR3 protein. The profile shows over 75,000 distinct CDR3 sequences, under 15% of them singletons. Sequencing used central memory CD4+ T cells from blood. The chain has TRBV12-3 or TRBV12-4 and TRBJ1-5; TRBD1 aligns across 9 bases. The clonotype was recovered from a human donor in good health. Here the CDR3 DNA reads TGTGCCAGCAGTTTAAAGGGGACAGGGAAAGAGCCCCAGCATTTT. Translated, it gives CASSLKGTGKEPQHF.